A selection of T cell receptor beta chains follows, all from one sample in a study of blood T cell repertoires in COVID-19. The repertoire was sequenced with immunoSEQ multiplex PCR; TCRdb's copy has only in-frame clones and lacks some. The sample holds 150,000 to 200,000 clones, about four fifths seen once. Source material: peripheral blood. The receptors were gathered from a man in his 60s with acute or convalescent COVID-19. The CDR3 runs from the conserved cysteine through the conserved F or W. The D gene is left open where the match is weak. Only part of the rows carry a size: once, few, many, or a class if the clone is expanded.

>TRBV9|TRBJ1-2|.|.
TGTGCCAGCAGCGTAGTGGTGTCCGGTGACTATGGCTACACCTTC
CASSVVVSGDYGYTF
>TRBV7-2|TRBJ1-5|.|TRBD1
TGTGCCAGCAGTTTAACTGGGACAGGGCGAAATCAGCCCCAGCATTTT
CASSLTGTGRNQPQHF
>TRBV28|TRBJ2-7|.|TRBD2
TGTGCCAGCAATATACTAGCGGGAGGGCCTTACGAGCAGTACTTC
CASNILAGGPYEQYF
>TRBV6-6|TRBJ1-6|once|.
TGTGCCAGCTTCGGAAAACAGAGCTCCTATAATTCACCCCTCCACTTT
CASFGKQSSYNSPLHF
>TRBV15|TRBJ2-3|.|TRBD2
TGTGCCACCAGCAGAGGGTCTAGCGGGAGGTGGGGAGATACGCAGTATTTT
CATSRGSSGRWGDTQYF
>TRBV2|TRBJ2-5|few|.
TGTGCCAGCAGCGAGGGACTCCGGGAATGGACCCAGTACTTC
CASSEGLREWTQYF
>TRBV5-6|TRBJ1-1|few|TRBD1
TGTGCCAGCAGCTCTGCGGACAGGGGCACTGAAGCTTTCTTT
CASSSADRGTEAFF
>TRBV30|TRBJ1-1|.|TRBD1
TGTGCCTGGAGTGTACGGGGCAGGGGGCTCGCTGAAGCTTTCTTT
CAWSVRGRGLAEAFF
>TRBV19|TRBJ2-7|.|.
TGTGCCAGTAGTATAGCCCCGTTGGGTTCGGAGGGCGAGCAGTACTTC
CASSIAPLGSEGEQYF
>TRBV19|TRBJ2-7|.|.
TGTGCCAGTAGCCCCGGGACTCTCGTCCAGTACTTC
CASSPGTLVQYF
>TRBV20-1|TRBJ2-5|.|.
TGCAGTGTCTTGCAGCGGGAGACCCAGTACTTC
CSVLQRETQYF
>TRBV4-1|TRBJ2-1|.|.
TGCGCCAGCAGCCGAGGCGGGGCCCAGGGGGACTACAATGAGCAGTTCTTC
CASSRGGAQGDYNEQFF
>TRBV7-2|TRBJ1-2|.|.
TGTGCCAGCAGCCCCCGGGGGGCGGACTATGGCTACACCTTC
CASSPRGADYGYTF
>TRBV6-5|TRBJ1-2|.|.
TGTGCCAGCAGTTACGCGGGGAATGGCTACACCTTC
CASSYAGNGYTF
>TRBV24-1|TRBJ2-1|.|TRBD2
TGTGCCACCAGTGTCCCTAGCGGGAGTTCTGGGTTCAATGAGCAGTTCTTC
CATSVPSGSSGFNEQFF
>TRBV6-4|TRBJ1-3|few|.
TGTGCCAGCAGAGACCGCGGACAGACCTACTCTGGAAACACCATATATTTT
CASRDRGQTYSGNTIYF
>TRBV7-9|TRBJ1-4|.|.
TGTGCCAGCAGCCAGGAAAAACTGTTTTTT
CASSQEKLFF
>TRBV3-1/TRBV3-2|TRBJ2-3|.|TRBD2
TGTGCCAGCAGCCAGGGACTAGCAGATACGCAGTATTTT
CASSQGLADTQYF
>TRBV7-6|TRBJ2-2|few|.
TGTGCCAGCAGCTTGGATCCAAACAGGCGCACCGGGGAGCTGTTTTTT
CASSLDPNRRTGELFF
>TRBV27|TRBJ1-3|.|.
TGTGCCAGCAGTCCACTCACCCGGAGCTCTGGAAACACCATATATTTT
CASSPLTRSSGNTIYF
>TRBV6-6|TRBJ2-1|.|.
TGTGCCAGCAGTTACACAAATGAGCAGTTCTTC
CASSYTNEQFF
>TRBV10-3|TRBJ2-7|.|TRBD1
TGTGCCATCAGTGCGGGGACAGGCGGTAACGAGCAGTACTTC
CAISAGTGGNEQYF
>TRBV5-1|TRBJ2-7|few|TRBD2
TGCGCCAGCAGCCTAGCGGGAGGAAGGGTCTACGAGCAGTACTTC
CASSLAGGRVYEQYF
>TRBV18|TRBJ1-1|.|.
TGTGCCAGCTCACCACAATTCGGGAATGAAGCTTTCTTT
CASSPQFGNEAFF
>TRBV5-6|TRBJ2-5|once|.
TGTGCCAGCAGCCCGAAGTTCAGTGCCGCCCAAGAGACCCAGTACTTC
CASSPKFSAAQETQYF
>TRBV4-3|TRBJ1-2|.|.
TGCGCCAGCAGCCAAGAAGCAGGGCCCCATGGCTACACCTTC
CASSQEAGPHGYTF
>TRBV7-2|TRBJ2-1|.|TRBD2
TGTGCCAGCTTACCTGGGTCTAGCGGGGGGTTTGAGCAGTTCTTC
CASLPGSSGGFEQFF
>TRBV20-1|TRBJ1-2|.|.
TGCAGTGCCTGGGAGACTGGCTACACCTTC
CSAWETGYTF
>TRBV4-1|TRBJ2-7|.|TRBD2
TGCGCCAGCAGCCAATATGGGGGGGGTCCCTACGAGCAGTACTTC
CASSQYGGGPYEQYF
>TRBV14|TRBJ1-4|.|.
TGTGCCAGCAGCCAAGTGGGAGGGGAAAAACTGTTTTTT
CASSQVGGEKLFF
>TRBV19|TRBJ2-3|.|TRBD1
TGTGCCAGTAGTAGACGGGGGACAGGGAGGTCAGATACGCAGTATTTT
CASSRRGTGRSDTQYF
>TRBV19|TRBJ1-5|.|TRBD1
TGTGCCAGTAGTATAGGGGCTACCGGGACAGGGGTAGGATACGATCAGCCCCAGCATTTT
CASSIGATGTGVGYDQPQHF
>TRBV24-1|TRBJ2-2|once|TRBD1
TGTGCCACCAGTGACTGGGACAGTAACACCGGGGAGCTGTTTTTT
CATSDWDSNTGELFF
>TRBV27|TRBJ2-4|.|TRBD2
TGTGCCAGCAGTTTAAGGTCCGTTTTGACTAGCGGCGGGTCCAAAAACATTCAGTACTTC
CASSLRSVLTSGGSKNIQYF
>TRBV7-8|TRBJ1-5|.|.
TGTGCCAGCAGCTTGAGGGAGAGCAATCAGCCCCAGCATTTT
CASSLRESNQPQHF
>TRBV2|TRBJ2-1|.|.
TGTGCCAGCAGCGTATACAATGAGCAGTTCTTC
CASSVYNEQFF
>TRBV5-4|TRBJ1-2|.|TRBD1
TGTGCCAGCAGCAAACCGGGACAGGGGTCAGGAAACTATGGCTACACCTTC
CASSKPGQGSGNYGYTF